Reported below is one T cell receptor beta chain. This sample was included in a study of blood T cell repertoires in COVID-19. Overall study context: Sample material is recorded as cDNA or gDNA derived from T cells, B-cell-depleted T cells, or PBMCs.

Per the original methods: Estimated nucleated cell counts came from reference gene primer amplification. Assay: immunoSEQ multiplex PCR; the TCRdb copy retains only in-frame clones and omits some. V, J and clone size are those of that table, while D and trimming were read from the DNA. The repertoire has roughly 60,000 clones, roughly 79% of them found once; the top ten carry about 3.4%. The germline gives CDR1 WSHSY, CDR2 SAAADI. This CDR3 comprises 15 residues. The V segment lost 6 bases and the J segment 7 bases; nucleotides outside the gene matches: 11. This receptor was identified in a man between 60 and 75 years old with acute or convalescent COVID-19. Sequenced: peripheral blood. The chain carries TRBV10-2 and TRBJ1-1; 10 bases line up with TRBD1. The CDR3 nucleotides read TGCGCCAGCAGCCTAGGGGGACAGGGGTATGGTGAAGCTTTCTTT. It yields the protein CASSLGGQGYGEAFF.